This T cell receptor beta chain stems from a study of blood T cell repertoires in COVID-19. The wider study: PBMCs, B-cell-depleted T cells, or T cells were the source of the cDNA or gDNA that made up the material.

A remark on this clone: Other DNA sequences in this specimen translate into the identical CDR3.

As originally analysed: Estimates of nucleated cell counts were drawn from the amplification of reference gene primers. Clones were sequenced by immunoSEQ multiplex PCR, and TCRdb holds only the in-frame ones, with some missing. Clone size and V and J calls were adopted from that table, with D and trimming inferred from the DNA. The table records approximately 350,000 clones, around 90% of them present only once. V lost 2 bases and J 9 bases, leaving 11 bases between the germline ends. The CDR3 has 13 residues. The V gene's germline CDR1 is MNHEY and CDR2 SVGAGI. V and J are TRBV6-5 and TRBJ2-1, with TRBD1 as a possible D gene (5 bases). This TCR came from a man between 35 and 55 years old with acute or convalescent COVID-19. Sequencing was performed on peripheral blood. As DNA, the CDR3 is TGTGCCAGCAGTTACCGCCAGGGTCCTGAGCAGTTCTTC. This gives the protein CASSYRQGPEQFF.